A single sample gave rise to the 7 T cell receptor beta chains below, sequenced in a study of blood T cell repertoires in COVID-19. Sequencing was performed with immunoSEQ multiplex PCR; in TCRdb, only in-frame clones are kept and a portion is missing. The table shows 95,000 to 150,000 clones, with more than 70% occurring only once. Sequences were obtained from peripheral blood. The receptors were sampled from a man aged 60 to 69 with acute or convalescent COVID-19.

The V and J genes are TRBV15 and TRBJ2-7; 7 nucleotides align to TRBD1. This CDR3 contains 15 residues. The junction had 11 bases not matched to a gene; V was cut back by 5 bases and J by 4 bases. CDR1 is LNHNV, CDR2 YYDKDF, per germline (reference sequence). The chain's CDR3 is CATSSPTTGKYEQYF. The CDR3 bases are TGTGCCACCAGCTCTCCTACGACAGGGAAATACGAGCAGTACTTC.

This chain connects TRBV6-6 to TRBJ1-6; no firm D call. The V gene's germline CDR1 is MNHNY and CDR2 SVGAGI (reference sequence). Trimming left V 8 bases short and J 10 bases short, with 12 bases between. The CDR3 runs 12 residues. The CDR3 bases are TGTGCCAGCTGGCGGGGTAGCTCACCCCTCCACTTT. Translated, it gives CASWRGSSPLHF.

The genes are TRBV28 and TRBJ2-7; perhaps TRBD1 as D (6 bases). Germline V gene data show CDR1 as MDHEN and CDR2 as SYDVKM. The length of the CDR3 is 15 residues. V lost 4 bases and J lost 3, with 16 bases in between. The CDR3 sequence is CASSYTGTALYEQYF. As DNA, the CDR3 is TGTGCCAGCAGTTATACAGGGACCGCCCTCTACGAGCAGTACTTC. Drawing the rest from reference TRBV28 and TRBJ2-7, the complete variable domain is DVKVTQSSRYLVKRTGEKVFLECVQDMDHENMFWYRQDPGLGLRLIYFSYDVKMKEKGDIPEGYSVSREKKERFSLILESASTNQTSMYLCASSYTGTALYEQYFGPGTRLTVT.

V and J are TRBV13 and TRBJ2-3; D is unresolved. Trimming stripped 2 bases from V and 5 bases from J, with 5 bases between. Germline assignment: CDR1 PRHDT and CDR2 FYEKMQ (reference sequence). This CDR3 has 12 amino acids. CDR3 amino acids: CASSLQKDTQYF. The CDR3 nucleotides are TGTGCCAGCAGCTTACAAAAAGATACGCAGTATTTT. The whole variable domain, filled in from reference TRBV13 and TRBJ2-3, reads AAGVIQSPRHLIKEKRETATLKCYPIPRHDTVYWYQQGPGQDPQFLISFYEKMQSDKGSIPDRFSAQQFSDYHSELNMSSLELGDSALYFCASSLQKDTQYFGPGTRLTVL.

The CDR3 DNA is TGTGCCAGCAGTTTTGAAGGGGGAAGGACTGAAGCTTTCTTT. Its translation is CASSFEGGRTEAFF. This chain joins TRBV27 and TRBJ1-1, with a weak D call TRBD1 (6 bases). In germline, CDR1 is MNHEY, CDR2 SMNVEV (reference sequence). The CDR3 extends over 14 amino acids. V lost 3 bases and J 5 bases, leaving 13 bases between the germline ends.

The rearrangement joins TRBV7-9 to TRBJ1-6, with 9 bases identical to TRBD1. Germline V gene sequence: CDR1 SEHNR, CDR2 FQNEAQ (reference sequence). The V segment lost 3 bases and the J segment 7 bases; nucleotides outside the gene matches: 4. The CDR3 loop spans 15 amino acids. In DNA, the CDR3 is TGTGCCAGCAGCTTCTGGACAGGGGTGAATTCACCCCTCCACTTT. Translation: CASSFWTGVNSPLHF.

This rearrangement joins TRBV3-1 (or the pseudogene TRBV3-2) to TRBJ1-5; D remains ambiguous. CDR3 size: 14 residues. V shed 1 base and J shed 1 base, with 5 bases lying between them. Germline V lookup: CDR1 LGHDT, CDR2 YNNKEL (reference sequence). The CDR3 sequence: CASSQAISNQPQHF. Here the CDR3 DNA reads TGTGCCAGCAGCCAAGCAATCAGCAATCAGCCCCAGCATTTT.